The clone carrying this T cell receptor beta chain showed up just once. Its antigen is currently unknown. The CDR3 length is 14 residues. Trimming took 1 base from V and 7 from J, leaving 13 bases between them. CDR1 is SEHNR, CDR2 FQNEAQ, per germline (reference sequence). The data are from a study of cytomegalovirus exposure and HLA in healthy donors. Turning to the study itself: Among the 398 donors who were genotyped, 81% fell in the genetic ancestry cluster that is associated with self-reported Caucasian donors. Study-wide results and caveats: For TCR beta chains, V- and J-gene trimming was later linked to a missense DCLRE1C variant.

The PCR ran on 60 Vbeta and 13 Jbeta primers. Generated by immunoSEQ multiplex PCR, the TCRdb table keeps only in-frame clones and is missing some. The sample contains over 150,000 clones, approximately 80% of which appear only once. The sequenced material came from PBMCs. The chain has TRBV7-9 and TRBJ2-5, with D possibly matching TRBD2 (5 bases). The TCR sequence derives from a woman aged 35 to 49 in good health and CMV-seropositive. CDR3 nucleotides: TGTGCCAGCAGCTTAGGGCCGGGAATGGTGACCCAGTACTTC. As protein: CASSLGPGMVTQYF.